The clone carrying this TCR beta chain was seen a single time. The record originates from a study of blood T cell repertoires in COVID-19. Method: immunoSEQ multiplex PCR; TCRdb's copy keeps in-frame clones and lacks some. The sample carries under 250,000 clones, around 87% recorded once. The junction had 11 bases not matched to a gene; V was cut back by 6 bases and J by 8 bases. The germline V gene encodes CDR1 KGHDR and CDR2 SFDVKD. This CDR3 comprises 14 residues. The chain couples TRBV24-1 to TRBJ1-2; 7 nucleotides match TRBD1. The TCR originated in a woman in her seventies with active or convalescent COVID-19. The sequenced sample was peripheral blood. DNA for the CDR3: TGTGCCACCAGTACGACAGGGAGAGCGGAAGGCTACACCTTC. Translating gives CATSTTGRAEGYTF.